The clone carrying this TCR beta chain was counted between two and nine times. The data are from a study of T-cell reconstitution after alpha-beta-depleted transplantation in children. Between the trimmed V and J ends, which lost 0 bases and 5 bases, there was a span of 11 bases. Per the germline V gene, CDR1 is SGHTS and CDR2 is YDEGEE. The CDR3 totals 14 residues. A library of TCRbeta sequences, prepared with unique molecular identifiers, was generated. TCRdb recomputed calls from the PCR reads with MiXCR, one row per CDR3 protein. The sample has roughly 500,000 distinct CDR3 sequences, 15% to 20% seen once.

This sequence joins TRBV5-8 and TRBJ1-1; a weak D match, TRBD1 (5 bases). This TCR derives from a human donor who donated a stem cell graft to a child with acute lymphoblastic leukemia. Sequenced here: PBMCs from the stem cell graft donor, sampled from the stem cell graft. The chain's CDR3 is CASSLDRSGTEAFF. The DNA of the CDR3 is TGTGCCAGCAGCTTGGACAGGTCGGGGACTGAAGCTTTCTTT.